This TCR beta chain originates from a study of T cells after posttransplantation cyclophosphamide. Busulfan-fludarabine conditioning, marrow transplant, and cyclophosphamide on days +3 and +4 were administered. Method: immunoSEQ multiplex PCR; TCRdb's copy keeps in-frame clones and lacks some. The top ten hold 7.3% of the sample, which has 15,000 to 20,000 clones, roughly 90% seen once. Notes on this clone: Its matching antigen is unknown.

Study-wide findings and caveats: Recipient CMV seropositivity and CMV reactivation strongly tracked TRB clonality. Later blood repertoires were often dominated by clones from the donor CD8+ memory compartment. Skin or GI-infiltrating T cells shared few TRB sequences with blood.

The V end lost 0 bases, the J end lost 5 bases, and 10 bases lay between the germline ends. There are 13 residues in the CDR3. Germline lookup yields CDR1 GTSNPN and CDR2 SVGIG (reference sequence). Sequencing was performed on PBMCs, taken after allogeneic stem cell transplant with posttransplant cyclophosphamide. The TCR originated in a female patient aged 40 to 50 who received an allogeneic stem cell transplant from a related donor, was CMV-positive, and had no GVHD. The graft donor may account for some of the T cells. The chain is built from TRBV30 and TRBJ1-2; D is ambiguous. CDR3 sequence (DNA): TGTGCCTGGAGTGTACTAGAAGGGTATGGCTACACCTTC. Amino acid sequence: CAWSVLEGYGYTF. The full variable domain, its missing parts supplied by reference TRBV30 and TRBJ1-2, is SQTIHQWPATLVQPVGSPLSLECTVEGTSNPNLYWYRQAAGRGLQLLFYSVGIGQISSEVPQNLSASRPQDRQFILSSKKLLLSDSGFYLCAWSVLEGYGYTFGSGTRLTVV.